These 19 T cell receptor beta chains came from one sample sequenced in a study of blood T cells in healthy people across ages. Sample-barcoded 5' priming and a J-beta primer mix drove a second PCR of about 6 to 12 cycles. TCRdb reprocessed the 5' RACE reads with MiXCR, giving one entry per CDR3 protein. This repertoire shows about 290,000 distinct CDR3 sequences, roughly 29% found once; its top ten account for approximately 30%. Sequenced sample: blood. The origin of the receptors is a woman in her 70s in good health.

Only a few counts were recorded for this clonotype. The chain links TRBV7-2 to TRBJ1-2, with 7 bases that match TRBD1. Unmatched junction bases numbered 7, after V lost 3 bases and J lost 3 bases. Germline-derived CDR1 and CDR2 are SGHTA and FQGNSA. The CDR3 runs 15 residues. The CDR3 reads CASSFGPTGDYGYTF. In DNA, the CDR3 is TGTGCCAGCAGCTTTGGCCCCACAGGGGACTATGGCTACACCTTC.

The CDR3 loop reads CASSLTGDAQPQHF. For the CDR3, the DNA is TGCGCCAGCAGCTTGACAGGGGACGCTCAGCCCCAGCATTTT. The chain carries TRBV5-1 and TRBJ1-5; 7 bases match TRBD1. Trimming cost V 1 base and J 6 bases; bases outside gene matches: 4. CDR1 is SGHRS, CDR2 YFSETQ, per germline. The CDR3 runs to 14 residues.

The rearrangement joins TRBV29-1 to TRBJ2-5, with a tentative D call TRBD1 (5 bases). V was shortened by 7 bases and J by 4 bases, with 13 bases between the two germline ends. From germline, CDR1 is SQVTM and CDR2 ANQGSEA. The CDR3 spans 12 residues. CDR3 bases: TGCAGCGCTGAGCAGGGTCCAGAGACCCAGTACTTC. Its protein is CSAEQGPETQYF. Full variable domain (missing parts from reference TRBV29-1 and TRBJ2-5): SAVISQKPSRDICQRGTSLTIQCQVDSQVTMMFWYRQQPGQSLTLIATANQGSEATYESGFVIDKFPISRPNLTFSTLTVSNMSPEDSSIYLCSAEQGPETQYFGPGTRLLVL.

V gene TRBV20-1 combines with J gene TRBJ2-5; 7 nucleotides line up with TRBD1. After removal of 3 bases from V and 0 bases from J, the junction contained 1 base not matched to a gene. Germline V gene lookup returns CDR1 DFQATT and CDR2 SNEGSKA (reference sequence). This CDR3 has 13 amino acids. The CDR3 is CSARDRYQETQYF. Written as DNA, the CDR3 is TGCAGTGCTAGGGACAGGTACCAAGAGACCCAGTACTTC.

J is TRBJ1-1 and V is TRBV20-1; D possibly corresponds to TRBD1 (6 bases). The V end lost 5 bases, the J end lost 9 bases, and 22 bases lay between the germline ends. Germline V gives CDR1 DFQATT, CDR2 SNEGSKA (reference sequence). CDR3 length equals 14 residues. This chain's CDR3 is CSAPPYRAGGKAFF. The DNA for the CDR3 is TGCAGTGCTCCTCCTTACAGGGCGGGCGGGAAAGCTTTCTTT.

This chain joins TRBV6-6 and TRBJ2-5; possible D gene TRBD2, 6 bases. The better agreement between TRBJ2-7 and the DNA end casts doubt on the J call. This CDR3 has 14 residues. Germline assignment: CDR1 MNHNY and CDR2 SVGAGI (reference sequence). The CDR3 coding sequence is TGTGCCAGCAGTTTGCGGACTACCGCCTACGAGCAGTACTTC. Its translation is CASSLRTTAYEQYF.

The chain joins TRBV7-2 to TRBJ2-5; 11 bases agree with TRBD2. The J call may not be correct, given that the DNA end is closer to TRBJ2-1. CDR1 and CDR2 (germline): SGHTA, FQGNSA. The CDR3 spans 17 residues. The CDR3 DNA is TGTGCCAGCAGCAAGACTAGCGGGAAGGGTAGTTGGAATGAGCAGTTCTTC. This encodes CASSKTSGKGSWNEQFF.

This clonotype was recorded many times. The chain has TRBV7-2 and TRBJ1-1; 9 bases agree with TRBD1. Germline values: CDR1 SGHTA, CDR2 FQGNSA. This CDR3 has 15 amino acids. The trim removed 5 bases at V and 1 base at J, leaving 5 bases unmatched. CDR3 sequence: CASSTQQGANTEAFF. The CDR3 DNA sequence: TGTGCCAGCAGCACCCAACAGGGGGCGAACACTGAAGCTTTCTTT.

This clonotype has a handful of counts. The junction departs from the called germline gene at one end, perhaps through a read error. This sequence joins TRBV15 and TRBJ2-1; D is undetermined. Germline values: CDR1 LNHNV, CDR2 YYDKDF (reference sequence). The CDR3 consists of 14 residues. CDR3 protein: CATSRDSSYNERFF. Written as DNA, the CDR3 is TGTGCCACCAGCAGAGACAGCTCCTACAATGAGCGGTTCTTC.

This clonotype has just a few counts. This chain connects TRBV5-1 to TRBJ2-7, with D possibly matching TRBD1 (5 bases). CDR1 SGHRS and CDR2 YFSETQ come from the germline V gene. CDR3 size: 16 residues. The V and J ends lost 0 bases and 3 bases respectively, with 16 bases between them. Here the CDR3 reads CASSLEQASLGYEQYF. DNA for the CDR3: TGCGCCAGCAGCTTGGAACAGGCCTCTTTAGGCTACGAGCAGTACTTC. Variable domain in full (rest from reference TRBV5-1 and TRBJ2-7): KAGVTQTPRYLIKTRGQQVTLSCSPISGHRSVSWYQQTPGQGLQFLFEYFSETQRNKGNFPGRFSGRQFSNSRSEMNVSTLELGDSALYLCASSLEQASLGYEQYFGPGTRLTVT.

The CDR3 DNA is TGCGCCAGCAGTGACCTACAGGGGTTTTTTCCCTGGAATCAGCCCCAGCATTTT. Protein sequence: CASSDLQGFFPWNQPQHF. V usage is TRBV10-2 and J usage is TRBJ1-5, with TRBD1 matching 7 bases. Germline assignment: CDR1 WSHSY and CDR2 SAAADI. CDR3 length equals 18 residues. The junction had 15 bases not matched to a gene; V was cut back by 3 bases and J by 4 bases.

This clonotype was seen only a few times. At one of its ends the junction is not consistent with the germline gene, which may arise from a read error. The chain employs TRBV6-2 or TRBV6-3 and TRBJ2-5, with TRBD2 matching 14 bases. The J call is in doubt because the DNA end fits TRBJ2-1 better. The length of the CDR3 is 17 residues. Germline values: CDR1 MNHEY, CDR2 SVGEGT. CDR3 amino acids: CASRRPLTSGRVNEQFF. The CDR3 bases are TGCGCCAGCAGACGGCCCCTGACTAGCGGGAGGGTTAATGAGCAGTTCTTC.

This clonotype was recorded at least ten times. The chain joins TRBV28 to TRBJ2-4; D possibly corresponds to TRBD1 (5 bases). The germline CDR1 and CDR2 sequences are MDHEN and SYDVKM. This CDR3 contains 15 residues. Trimming left V 6 bases short and J 2 bases short, with 14 bases between. CDR3 bases: TGTGCCAGCAGCGCGACAGACAGAACCAAAAACATTCAGTACTTC. This encodes CASSATDRTKNIQYF.

In its sample, this clonotype was seen many times. The chain combines TRBV11-2 with TRBJ2-3; D might be TRBD2 (5 bases). Germline V CDR1 and CDR2: SGHAT, FQNNGV. This CDR3 contains 16 residues. V lost 3 bases and J lost 0, with 13 bases in between. CDR3: CASSFRLTSSTDTQYF. CDR3 sequence (DNA): TGTGCCAGCAGCTTTCGACTAACCTCTAGCACAGATACGCAGTATTTT. Variable domain in full (rest from reference TRBV11-2 and TRBJ2-3): EAGVAQSPRYKIIEKRQSVAFWCNPISGHATLYWYQQILGQGPKLLIQFQNNGVVDDSQLPKDRFSAERLKGVDSTLKIQPAKLEDSAVYLCASSFRLTSSTDTQYFGPGTRLTVL.

The genes are TRBV9 and TRBJ2-1, with 8 bases matching TRBD2. V dropped 2 bases and J dropped 0; count of bases not matched to a gene: 4. The germline V gene has CDR1 SGDLS and CDR2 YYNGEE. The CDR3 runs 16 residues. CDR3 coding DNA: TGTGCCAGCAGCGTTCAGGGGACTAGCTCCTACAATGAGCAGTTCTTC. The encoded protein is CASSVQGTSSYNEQFF.

V is TRBV10-3 and J is TRBJ1-1; D is unresolved. There are 13 residues in the CDR3. The germline gives CDR1 ENHRY, CDR2 SYGVKD. The ends were cut back, 4 bases at V and 3 bases at J, with 9 bases in the middle. For the CDR3, the DNA is TGTGCCATCAGTGTGTCCTGGGACACTGAAGCTTTCTTT. It yields the protein CAISVSWDTEAFF.

This clonotype was observed a few times. The chain links TRBV5-5 to TRBJ2-1; 9 bases are shared with TRBD1. The CDR3 consists of 16 residues. V lost 4 bases and J lost 5; bases outside the gene matches: 10. CDR1 and CDR2 from the germline V gene are SGHKS and YYEKEE (reference sequence). The CDR3 sequence is CASSHPLRDRDNEQFF. The CDR3 coding sequence is TGTGCCAGCAGCCATCCCCTCCGGGACAGGGACAATGAGCAGTTCTTC.

This clonotype has ten or more counts. The chain recombines TRBV28 with TRBJ1-2; unclear D gene. Trimming cost V 3 bases and J 7 bases, with 12 bases left between them. CDR3 length: 13 amino acids. Germline CDR1 is MDHEN and CDR2 is SYDVKM. This chain's CDR3 is CASSFPGAGGYTF. The CDR3 coding sequence is TGTGCCAGCAGTTTTCCCGGCGCCGGTGGCTACACCTTC.

This clonotype has more than one count but fewer than ten. This CDR3 reads CASSHGAISNQPQHF. CDR3 nucleotides: TGTGCCAGCAGCCACGGGGCTATTAGCAATCAGCCCCAGCATTTT. The chain couples TRBV3-1 to TRBJ1-5, with D possibly being TRBD1 (5 bases). CDR1 is LGHDT and CDR2 is YNNKEL in the germline V gene (reference sequence). CDR3 size: 15 residues. V lost 3 bases to trimming and J lost 0 bases, with 9 bases between them.